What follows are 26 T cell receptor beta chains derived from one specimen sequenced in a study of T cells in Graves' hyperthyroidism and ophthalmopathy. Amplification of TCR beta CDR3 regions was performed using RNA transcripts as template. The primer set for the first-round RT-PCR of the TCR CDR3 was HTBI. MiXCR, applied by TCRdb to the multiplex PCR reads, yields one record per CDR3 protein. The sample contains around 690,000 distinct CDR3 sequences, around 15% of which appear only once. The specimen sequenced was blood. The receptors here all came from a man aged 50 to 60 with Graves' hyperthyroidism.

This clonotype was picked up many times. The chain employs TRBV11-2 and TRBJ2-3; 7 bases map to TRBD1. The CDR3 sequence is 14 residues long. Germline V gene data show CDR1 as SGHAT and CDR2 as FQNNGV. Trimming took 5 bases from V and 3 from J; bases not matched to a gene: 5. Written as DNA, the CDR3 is TGTGCCAGCAGCCCCATACAGGGGACAGATACGCAGTATTTT. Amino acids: CASSPIQGTDTQYF.

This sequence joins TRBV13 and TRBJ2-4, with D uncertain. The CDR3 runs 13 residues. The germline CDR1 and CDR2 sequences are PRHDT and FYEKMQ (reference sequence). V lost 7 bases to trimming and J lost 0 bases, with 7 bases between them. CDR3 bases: TGTGCCAGCACTACAGTAGCCAAAAACATTCAGTACTTC. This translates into CASTTVAKNIQYF.

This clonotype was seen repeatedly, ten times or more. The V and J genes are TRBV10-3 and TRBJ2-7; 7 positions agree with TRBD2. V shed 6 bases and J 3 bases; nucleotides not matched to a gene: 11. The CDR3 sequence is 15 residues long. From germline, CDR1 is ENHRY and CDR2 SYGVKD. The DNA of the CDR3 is TGTGCCATCAGAATGAGCGGGGCCTACGACTACGAGCAGTACTTC. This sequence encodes CAIRMSGAYDYEQYF.

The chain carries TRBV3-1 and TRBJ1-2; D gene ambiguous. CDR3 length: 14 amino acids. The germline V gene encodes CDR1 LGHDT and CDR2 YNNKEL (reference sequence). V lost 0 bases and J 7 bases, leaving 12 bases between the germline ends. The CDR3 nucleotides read TGTGCCAGCAGCCAAGACCAGACGGCCCTTGGCTACACCTTC. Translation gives CASSQDQTALGYTF.

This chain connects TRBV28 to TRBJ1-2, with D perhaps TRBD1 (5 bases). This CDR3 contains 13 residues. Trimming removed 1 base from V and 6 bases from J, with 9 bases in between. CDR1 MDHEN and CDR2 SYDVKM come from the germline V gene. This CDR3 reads CASSLLAGDGYTF. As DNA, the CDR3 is TGTGCCAGCAGTTTATTGGCGGGGGATGGCTACACCTTC.

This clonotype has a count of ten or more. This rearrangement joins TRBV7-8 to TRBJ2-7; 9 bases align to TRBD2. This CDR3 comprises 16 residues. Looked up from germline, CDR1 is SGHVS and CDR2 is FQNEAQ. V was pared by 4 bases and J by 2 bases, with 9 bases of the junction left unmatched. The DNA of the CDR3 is TGTGCCAGCAGCTCCGATCACCGACTAGCGGCCTACGAGCAGTACTTC. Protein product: CASSSDHRLAAYEQYF.

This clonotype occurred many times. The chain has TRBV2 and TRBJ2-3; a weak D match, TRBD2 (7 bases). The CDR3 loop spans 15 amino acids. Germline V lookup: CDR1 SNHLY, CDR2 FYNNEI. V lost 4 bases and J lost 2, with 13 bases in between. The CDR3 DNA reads TGTGCCAGCAGTGTTACAGGGACTAACACAGATACGCAGTATTTT. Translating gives CASSVTGTNTDTQYF.

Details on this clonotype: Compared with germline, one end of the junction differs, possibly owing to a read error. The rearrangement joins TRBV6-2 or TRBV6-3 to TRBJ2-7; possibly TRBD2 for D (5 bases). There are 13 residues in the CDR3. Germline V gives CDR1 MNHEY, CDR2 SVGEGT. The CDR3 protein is CTSSTGNSYEQYF. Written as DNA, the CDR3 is TGTACCAGCAGTACCGGGAACTCCTACGAGCAGTACTTC.

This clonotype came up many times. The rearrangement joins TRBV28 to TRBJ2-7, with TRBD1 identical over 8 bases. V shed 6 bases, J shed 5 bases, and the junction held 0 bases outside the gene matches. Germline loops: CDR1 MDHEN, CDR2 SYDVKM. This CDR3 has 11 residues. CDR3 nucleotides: TGTGCCAGCAGGGACAGGGACGAGCAGTACTTC. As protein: CASRDRDEQYF.

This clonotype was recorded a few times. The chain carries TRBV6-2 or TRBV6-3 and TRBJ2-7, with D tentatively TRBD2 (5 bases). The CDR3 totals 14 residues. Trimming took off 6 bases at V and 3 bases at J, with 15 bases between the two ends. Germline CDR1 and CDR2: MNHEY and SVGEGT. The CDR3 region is CASSLAFGHYEQYF. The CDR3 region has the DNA TGTGCCAGCAGCCTAGCTTTCGGGCACTACGAGCAGTACTTC.

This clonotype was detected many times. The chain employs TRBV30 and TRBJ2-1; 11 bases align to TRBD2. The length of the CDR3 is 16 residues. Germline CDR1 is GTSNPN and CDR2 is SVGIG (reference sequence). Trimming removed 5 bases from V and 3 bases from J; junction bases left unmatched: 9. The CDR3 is CAWVRLAGKDYNEQFF. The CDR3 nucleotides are TGTGCCTGGGTCCGACTAGCGGGAAAAGACTACAATGAGCAGTTCTTC. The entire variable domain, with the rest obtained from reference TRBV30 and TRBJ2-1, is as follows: SQTIHQWPATLVQPVGSPLSLECTVEGTSNPNLYWYRQAAGRGLQLLFYSVGIGQISSEVPQNLSASRPQDRQFILSSKKLLLSDSGFYLCAWVRLAGKDYNEQFFGPGTRLTVL.

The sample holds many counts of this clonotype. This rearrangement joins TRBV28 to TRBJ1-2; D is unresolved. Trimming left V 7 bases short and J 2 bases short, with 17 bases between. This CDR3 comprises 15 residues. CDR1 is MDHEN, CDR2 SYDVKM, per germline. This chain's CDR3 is CASKAPGRGNYGYTF. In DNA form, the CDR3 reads TGTGCCAGCAAGGCCCCTGGGCGAGGGAACTATGGCTACACCTTC.

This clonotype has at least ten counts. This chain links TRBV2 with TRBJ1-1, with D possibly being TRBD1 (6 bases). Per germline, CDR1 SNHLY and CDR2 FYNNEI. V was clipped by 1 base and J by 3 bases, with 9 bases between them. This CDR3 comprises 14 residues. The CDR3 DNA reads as TGTGCCAGCAGTGAAGTGGGGGCCGACACTGAAGCTTTCTTT. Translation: CASSEVGADTEAFF.

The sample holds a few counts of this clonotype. CDR3: CASSIVANTEAFF. Here the CDR3 DNA reads TGTGCCAGTAGTATAGTTGCGAACACTGAAGCTTTCTTT. The chain has TRBV19 and TRBJ1-1; no definite D call. Germline-derived CDR1 and CDR2 are LNHDA and SQIVND (reference sequence). The V and J ends lost 1 base and 1 base respectively, with 4 bases between them. The CDR3 consists of 13 residues. Combining the CDR3 with reference TRBV19 and TRBJ1-1 gives the whole variable domain DGGITQSPKYLFRKEGQNVTLSCEQNLNHDAMYWYRQDPGQGLRLIYYSQIVNDFQKGDIAEGYSVSREKKESFPLTVTSAQKNPTAFYLCASSIVANTEAFFGQGTRLTVV.

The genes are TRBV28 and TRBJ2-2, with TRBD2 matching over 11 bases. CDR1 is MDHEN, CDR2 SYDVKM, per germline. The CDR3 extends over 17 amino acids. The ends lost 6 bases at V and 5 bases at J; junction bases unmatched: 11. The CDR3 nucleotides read TGTGCCAGCAGCCGATTAATACTAGCGGGAGAAACCGGGGAGCTGTTTTTT. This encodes CASSRLILAGETGELFF. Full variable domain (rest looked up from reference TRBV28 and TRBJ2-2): DVKVTQSSRYLVKRTGEKVFLECVQDMDHENMFWYRQDPGLGLRLIYFSYDVKMKEKGDIPEGYSVSREKKERFSLILESASTNQTSMYLCASSRLILAGETGELFFGEGSRLTVL.

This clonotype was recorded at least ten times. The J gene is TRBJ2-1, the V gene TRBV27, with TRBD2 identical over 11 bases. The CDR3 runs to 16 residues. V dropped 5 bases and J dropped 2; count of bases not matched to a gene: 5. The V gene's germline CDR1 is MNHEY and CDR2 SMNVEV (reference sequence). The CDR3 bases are TGTGCCAGCAGTACCTTAGCGGGAGGGCCCTACAATGAGCAGTTCTTC. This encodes CASSTLAGGPYNEQFF.

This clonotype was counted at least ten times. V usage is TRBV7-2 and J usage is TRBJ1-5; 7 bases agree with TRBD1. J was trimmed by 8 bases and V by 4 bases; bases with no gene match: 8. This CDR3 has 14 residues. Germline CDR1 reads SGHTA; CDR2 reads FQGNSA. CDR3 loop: CASSSRGGPEPQHF. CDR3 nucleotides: TGTGCCAGCAGCTCCAGGGGGGGGCCAGAGCCCCAGCATTTT.

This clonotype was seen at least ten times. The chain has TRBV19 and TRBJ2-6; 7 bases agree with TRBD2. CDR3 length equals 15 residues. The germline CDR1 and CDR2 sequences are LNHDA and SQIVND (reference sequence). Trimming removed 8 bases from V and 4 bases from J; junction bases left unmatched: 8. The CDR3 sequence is CASRGGTNGANVLTF. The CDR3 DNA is TGTGCCAGTCGGGGTGGGACTAACGGGGCCAACGTCCTGACTTTC.

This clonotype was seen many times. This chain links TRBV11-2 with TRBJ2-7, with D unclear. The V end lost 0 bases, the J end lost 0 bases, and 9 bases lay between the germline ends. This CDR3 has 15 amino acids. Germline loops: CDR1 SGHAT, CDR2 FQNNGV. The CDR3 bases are TGTGCCAGCAGCTTAGAGGGCGAACCCTCCTACGAGCAGTACTTC. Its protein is CASSLEGEPSYEQYF.

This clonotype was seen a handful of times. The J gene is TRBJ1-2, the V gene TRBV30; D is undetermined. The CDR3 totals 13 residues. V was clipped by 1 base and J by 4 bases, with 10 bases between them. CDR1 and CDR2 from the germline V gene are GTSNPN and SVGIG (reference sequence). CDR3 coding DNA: TGTGCCTGGAGTGGAACGGCGAGCTATGGCTACACCTTC. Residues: CAWSGTASYGYTF. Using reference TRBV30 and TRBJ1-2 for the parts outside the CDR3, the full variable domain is SQTIHQWPATLVQPVGSPLSLECTVEGTSNPNLYWYRQAAGRGLQLLFYSVGIGQISSEVPQNLSASRPQDRQFILSSKKLLLSDSGFYLCAWSGTASYGYTFGSGTRLTVV.

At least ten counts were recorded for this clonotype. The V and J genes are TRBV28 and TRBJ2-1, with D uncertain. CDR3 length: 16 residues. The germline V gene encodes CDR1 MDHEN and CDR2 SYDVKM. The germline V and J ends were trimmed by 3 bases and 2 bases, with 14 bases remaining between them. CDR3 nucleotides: TGTGCCAGCAGTTTCGAGTCCCAGCCAACCTACAATGAGCAGTTCTTC. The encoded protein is CASSFESQPTYNEQFF.

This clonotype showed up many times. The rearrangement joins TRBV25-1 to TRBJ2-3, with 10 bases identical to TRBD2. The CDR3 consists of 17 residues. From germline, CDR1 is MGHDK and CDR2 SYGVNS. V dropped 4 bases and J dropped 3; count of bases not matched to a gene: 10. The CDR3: CASSGSASGSPTDTQYF. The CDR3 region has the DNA TGTGCCAGCAGTGGCTCTGCTAGCGGGAGTCCGACAGATACGCAGTATTTT. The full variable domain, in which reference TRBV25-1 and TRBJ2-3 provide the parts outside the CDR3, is EADIYQTPRYLVIGTGKKITLECSQTMGHDKMYWYQQDPGMELHLIHYSYGVNSTEKGDLSSESTVSRIRTEHFPLTLESARPSHTSQYLCASSGSASGSPTDTQYFGPGTRLTVL.

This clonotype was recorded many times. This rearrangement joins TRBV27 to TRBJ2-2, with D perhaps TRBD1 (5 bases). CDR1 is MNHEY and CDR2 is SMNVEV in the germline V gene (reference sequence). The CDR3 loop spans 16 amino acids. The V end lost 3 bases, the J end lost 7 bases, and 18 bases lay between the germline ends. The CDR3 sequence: CASSFQGSLLVGELFF. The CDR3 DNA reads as TGTGCCAGCAGTTTTCAGGGTTCATTACTTGTCGGGGAGCTGTTTTTT.

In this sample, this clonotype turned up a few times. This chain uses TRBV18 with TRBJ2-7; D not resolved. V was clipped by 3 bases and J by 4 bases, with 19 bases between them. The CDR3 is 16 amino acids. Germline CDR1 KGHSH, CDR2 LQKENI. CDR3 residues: CASSPFKGGLFYEQYF. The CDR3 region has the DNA TGTGCCAGCTCACCCTTCAAGGGCGGCCTTTTTTACGAGCAGTACTTC.

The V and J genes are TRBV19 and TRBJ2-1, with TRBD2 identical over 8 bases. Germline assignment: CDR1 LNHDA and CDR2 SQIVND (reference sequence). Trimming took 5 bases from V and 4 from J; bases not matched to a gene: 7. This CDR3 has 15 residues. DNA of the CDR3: TGTGCCAGTAGTGGACGAAGCGGGAGATACAATGAGCAGTTCTTC. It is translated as CASSGRSGRYNEQFF. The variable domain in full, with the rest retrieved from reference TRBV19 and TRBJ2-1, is DGGITQSPKYLFRKEGQNVTLSCEQNLNHDAMYWYRQDPGQGLRLIYYSQIVNDFQKGDIAEGYSVSREKKESFPLTVTSAQKNPTAFYLCASSGRSGRYNEQFFGPGTRLTVL.

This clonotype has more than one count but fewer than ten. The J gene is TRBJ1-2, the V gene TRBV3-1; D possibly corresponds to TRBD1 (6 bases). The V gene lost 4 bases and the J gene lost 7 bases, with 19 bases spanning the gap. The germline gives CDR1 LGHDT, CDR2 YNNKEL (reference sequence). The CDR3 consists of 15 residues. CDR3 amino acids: CASSPITGSQSGYTF. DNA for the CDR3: TGTGCCAGCAGCCCGATCACAGGGTCGCAGAGTGGCTACACCTTC.